A selection of T cell receptor beta chains follows, all from one sample in a study of response to subunit inactivated influenza vaccine. One entry per CDR3 protein, called by TCRdb with MiXCR from the RT-PCR reads. The sample records 540,000 or so distinct CDR3 sequences, 10% to 15% being singletons. This specimen consisted of PBMCs from blood, obtained roughly 47 days after vaccination. All receptors derive from a man in his fifties who received an inactivated influenza vaccine. Both conserved end residues are part of each CDR3. A D gene is named only where the DNA matches it firmly. Only part of the rows carry a size: once, few, many, or a class if the clone is expanded.

TRBJ2-5 TRBV7-2 TRBD1 - TGTGCCAGCAGACTTGACAGGGGTGTAGAGACCCAGCACTTC CASRLDRGVETQHF
TRBJ2-7 TRBV4-1 - - TGCGCCAGCAGCCAAGCAGGAGGGCTCTCCTACGAGCAGTACTTC CASSQAGGLSYEQYF
TRBJ2-2 TRBV6-5 TRBD2 few TGTGCCAGCCGATACGGGGGGGGGAGCACCGGGGAGCTGTTTTTT CASRYGGGSTGELFF
TRBJ2-7 TRBV10-3 TRBD1 many TGTGCCACCGGGACAGGGGGCCGCGAGCAGTACTTC CATGTGGREQYF
TRBJ2-4 TRBV12-3/TRBV12-4 - - TGTGCCAGCAGTTTCTCCGGGGACCTTCTAGCCAAAAACATTCAGTACTTC CASSFSGDLLAKNIQYF
TRBJ2-1 TRBV4-3 - few TGCGCCAGCAGCCAAGCGTGGTTCGGAGACAATGAGCAGTTCTTC CASSQAWFGDNEQFF
TRBJ1-6 TRBV5-1 - - TGCGCCAGCAGCGATGGGGTTGGCAGGTCCTATAATTCACCCCTCCACTTT CASSDGVGRSYNSPLHF
TRBJ1-6 TRBV28 - few TGTGCCAGCAGACGCCCCCGGGGGCCCCTCCACTTT CASRRPRGPLHF
TRBJ2-5 TRBV5-5 - few TGTGCCAGCAGCTTGGGTTTATTGAACCAAGAGACCCAGTACTTC CASSLGLLNQETQYF
TRBJ2-7 TRBV2 - - TGTGCCAGCAGTGAGTGGTCCTCGCCCTACGAGCAGTACTTC CASSEWSSPYEQYF
TRBJ1-1 TRBV20-1 - many TGCAGTGCTAGACCAGGTCGCATGATGCACACTGAAGCTTTCTTT CSARPGRMMHTEAFF
TRBJ2-5 TRBV29-1 - many TGCAGCGCCCGAATAGGGACGGAACAAGAGACCCAGTACTTC CSARIGTEQETQYF
TRBJ2-1 TRBV4-1 - few TGCGCCAGCAGCCAAGTTGATGCAAATGAGCAGTTCTTC CASSQVDANEQFF
TRBJ2-3 TRBV3-1 - - TGTGCCAGCAGCGCCGAGCTCGGCGATACGCAGTATTTT CASSAELGDTQYF
TRBJ2-3 TRBV6-2/TRBV6-3 TRBD2 few TGTGCCAGCAGTTACCGCGGGGGGCGAGCAGATACGCAGTATTTT CASSYRGGRADTQYF
TRBJ1-6 TRBV19 - - TGTGCCAGTACGGAAGACGGAGGGGGTTATTCACCCCTCCACTTT CASTEDGGGYSPLHF
TRBJ2-6 TRBV10-3 - - TGTGCCATCAGTTCCAGGGCGCGAGAATCTGGGGCCAACGTCCTGACTTTC CAISSRARESGANVLTF
TRBJ1-2 TRBV6-5 - few TGTGCCAGCAGCTACGACAGGACCCCTCGCTATGGCTACACCTTC CASSYDRTPRYGYTF
TRBJ2-1 TRBV7-9 TRBD2 - TGTGCCAGCAGCTTAAGGCGGGAGGGCCCCGAAAATGAGCAGTTCTTC CASSLRREGPENEQFF
TRBJ1-2 TRBV24-1 - - TGTGCCACCAGTGTTGGGGGATCAGCTGGCTACACCTTC CATSVGGSAGYTF
TRBJ2-5 TRBV20-1 TRBD2 many TGCAGTGCTAGAGCGCTAGCGGGGGGTTACCAAGAGACCCAGTACTTC CSARALAGGYQETQYF
TRBJ1-1 TRBV19 TRBD1 few TGTGCCAGTAGTCCCGGGACAGGGGTGCACACTGAAGCTTTCTTT CASSPGTGVHTEAFF
TRBJ1-6 TRBV6-5 - few TGTGCCAGCAGTTACGGCAGGGGAGATAATTCACCCCTCCACTTT CASSYGRGDNSPLHF
TRBJ2-5 TRBV20-1 - - TGCAGTGCTAGACCCTCCTGGACCCAGTACTTC CSARPSWTQYF
TRBJ2-6 TRBV9 TRBD1 - TGTGCCAGCAGCGTATACCCCGGGGGACAGGGGATCTTCTCTGGGGCCAACGTCCTGACTTTC CASSVYPGGQGIFSGANVLTF
TRBJ2-6 TRBV4-2 - many TGTGCCAGCAGCCAAGATTCAAGTCCAGGGGCCAACGTCCTGACTTTC CASSQDSSPGANVLTF
TRBJ1-1 TRBV5-5 TRBD1 - TGTGCCAGCAGCTTGGAATGGACAGGGAGTGGAGCTTTCTTT CASSLEWTGSGAFF
TRBJ1-6 TRBV12-3/TRBV12-4 - few TGTGCCAGCAGTTTAGGTGAGGGTGTGCATTCACCCCTCCACTTT CASSLGEGVHSPLHF
TRBJ2-2 TRBV7-9 - - TGTGCCAGCATCCGAGGCGGGGGCGGCACCGGGGAGCTGTTTTTT CASIRGGGGTGELFF
TRBJ2-7 TRBV7-8 - few TGTGCCAGCAGCCCACCATCCGGGCTCCTGGCGTACTTC CASSPPSGLLAYF
TRBJ2-5 TRBV5-1 - - TGCGCCAGCAGCTTGGTTATTAGAGAGACCCAGTACTTC CASSLVIRETQYF
TRBJ2-7 TRBV5-1 - few TGCGCCAGCAGCCCGGGCGGAGTACGTGATGAGCAGTACTTC CASSPGGVRDEQYF
TRBJ1-2 TRBV5-1 TRBD1 few TGCGCCAGCAGCTCTCCGGGACAGAACTATGGCTACACCTTC CASSSPGQNYGYTF
TRBJ2-1 TRBV14 - - TGTGCCAGCAGCCAAGATTTCGATGAGCAGTTCTTC CASSQDFDEQFF
TRBJ2-5 TRBV11-2 - few TGTGCCAGTACTCGAGGAGCAGGGGTCCAAGAGACCCAGTACTTC CASTRGAGVQETQYF
TRBJ2-5 TRBV2 - - TGTGCCAGCAGTGAAGGACAGGCAACCCAAGAGACCCAGTACTTC CASSEGQATQETQYF
TRBJ2-3 TRBV18 TRBD2 - TGTGCCAGCTCACCAACTAGCGGGGCTTATTCTAGCACAGATACGCAGTATTTT CASSPTSGAYSSTDTQYF
TRBJ2-5 TRBV5-6 - - TGTGCCAGCATCTTGTTGGAGACCCAGTACTTC CASILLETQYF
TRBJ2-1 TRBV12-3/TRBV12-4 - - TGTGCCAGCAGACCCGATGACAGCTACCACAATGAGCAGTTCTTC CASRPDDSYHNEQFF
TRBJ2-1 TRBV9 - few TGTGCCAGCAGCGTACTGGTGGGAGAGTACAATGAGCAGTTCTTC CASSVLVGEYNEQFF